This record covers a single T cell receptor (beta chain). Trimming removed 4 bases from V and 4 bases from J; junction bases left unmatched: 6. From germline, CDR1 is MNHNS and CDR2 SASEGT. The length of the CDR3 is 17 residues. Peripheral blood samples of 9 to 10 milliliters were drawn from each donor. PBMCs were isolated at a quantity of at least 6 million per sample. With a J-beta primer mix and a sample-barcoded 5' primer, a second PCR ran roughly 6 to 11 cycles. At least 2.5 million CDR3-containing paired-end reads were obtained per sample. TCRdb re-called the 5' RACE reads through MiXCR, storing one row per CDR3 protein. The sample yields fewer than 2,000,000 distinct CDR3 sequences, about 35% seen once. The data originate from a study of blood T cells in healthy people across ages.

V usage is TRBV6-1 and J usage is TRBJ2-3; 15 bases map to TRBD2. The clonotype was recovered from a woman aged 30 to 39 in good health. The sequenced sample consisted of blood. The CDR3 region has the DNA TGTGCCAGCAGTGGTGGGAGGACTAGCGGGGGGGCAGATACGCAGTATTTT. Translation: CASSGGRTSGGADTQYF.